These 23 T cell receptor beta chains were sequenced from one sample in a study of T cell repertoires in cytomegalovirus infection. TCRdb analysed the reads with MiXCR anew, one entry per CDR3 protein. This sample carries around 300,000 distinct CDR3 sequences, 9.5% of them seen once, and the ten largest clones take about 3.9%. Sequencing was performed on PBMCs. The receptors derive from a human donor in good health (CMV status not recorded). Some clones in this sample may be carry-over from other donors' samples.

The chain couples TRBV25-1 to TRBJ1-1; D gene unclear. This CDR3 is 15 amino acids long. CDR1 is MGHDK and CDR2 is SYGVNS in the germline V gene. The V end was cut by 4 bases, the J end by 2 bases, with 14 bases between. CDR3 amino acids: CASSATERPNTEAFF. CDR3 coding DNA: TGTGCCAGCAGTGCTACGGAGCGCCCCAACACTGAAGCTTTCTTT.

V is TRBV19 and J is TRBJ1-4; D is possibly TRBD1 (6 bases). The CDR3 spans 14 residues. Germline loops: CDR1 LNHDA, CDR2 SQIVND (reference sequence). Trimming stripped 8 bases from V and 4 bases from J, with 14 bases between. The CDR3 is CASASGTINEKLFF. In DNA, the CDR3 is TGTGCCAGTGCGTCCGGGACAATTAATGAAAAACTGTTTTTT.

This clonotype appeared a few times. The chain joins TRBV5-1 to TRBJ2-2; D is unclear. The CDR3 runs to 16 residues. From germline, CDR1 is SGHRS and CDR2 YFSETQ. Trimming removed 1 base from V and 6 bases from J, with 16 bases in between. In nucleotides, the CDR3 is TGCGCCAGCAGCTTGATCTCTAGGTCAGCAGCCGGGGAGCTGTTTTTT. Its protein is CASSLISRSAAGELFF.

This clonotype was counted ten times or more. The chain recombines TRBV12-3 or TRBV12-4 with TRBJ2-5, with TRBD1 identical over 7 bases. The V segment lost 3 bases and the J segment 1 base; nucleotides outside the gene matches: 5. There are 15 residues in the CDR3. The CDR3 loop reads CASSFQGVPQETQYF. Written as DNA, the CDR3 is TGTGCCAGCAGTTTCCAGGGGGTGCCCCAAGAGACCCAGTACTTC.

This clonotype was counted between two and nine times. The genes are TRBV10-3 and TRBJ2-7, with 7 bases fitting TRBD1. Trimming cost V 5 bases and J 4 bases; bases outside gene matches: 2. Germline V gene lookup returns CDR1 ENHRY and CDR2 SYGVKD. The CDR3 spans 12 residues. CDR3 sequence (DNA): TGTGCCATCAGTTTGACAGGGTACGAGCAGTACTTC. Translation gives CAISLTGYEQYF.

This clonotype occurred many times. The V gene is TRBV28, the J gene TRBJ1-6; D unclear. The V end was cut by 6 bases, the J end by 6 bases, with 15 bases between. Germline loops: CDR1 MDHEN, CDR2 SYDVKM. The CDR3 runs 15 residues. CDR3 bases: TGTGCCAGCAGGGGCAACCGGGCGATTAATTCACCCCTCCACTTT. The encoded protein is CASRGNRAINSPLHF.

This clonotype was recorded a few times. The chain combines TRBV4-1 with TRBJ1-6, with D unclear. CDR1 and CDR2 from the germline V gene are MGHRA and YSYEKL. There are 15 residues in the CDR3. V lost 0 bases, J lost 14 bases, and 17 bases lay in between. The DNA of the CDR3 is TGCGCCAGCAGCCAAGAACCTCAATTTGCCGGGGCCCTCCACTTT. Protein product: CASSQEPQFAGALHF.

J is TRBJ2-3 and V is TRBV7-9; 10 positions agree with TRBD2. The CDR3 extends over 16 amino acids. V shed 4 bases and J 0 bases; nucleotides not matched to a gene: 4. Looked up from germline, CDR1 is SEHNR and CDR2 is FQNEAQ (reference sequence). The CDR3 DNA reads as TGTGCCAGCAGCTCAACTAGCGGGACCAGCACAGATACGCAGTATTTT. Translating gives CASSSTSGTSTDTQYF.

Many counts were recorded for this clonotype. The chain employs TRBV7-2 and TRBJ2-4; tentatively, D is TRBD2 (7 bases). From germline, CDR1 is SGHTA and CDR2 FQGNSA. The CDR3 consists of 15 residues. V gave up 2 bases and J gave up 9 bases, with 17 bases separating them. Here the CDR3 reads CASSLTGVGGGIQYF. DNA of the CDR3: TGTGCCAGCAGCTTAACCGGGGTGGGAGGGGGCATTCAGTACTTC.

This clonotype was seen a handful of times. V is TRBV7-2 and J is TRBJ2-3; a possible D gene is TRBD1 (5 bases). From germline, CDR1 is SGHTA and CDR2 FQGNSA. V was cut by 5 bases and J by 3 bases, with 6 bases left in between. The CDR3 is 12 amino acids. The CDR3 DNA sequence: TGTGCCAGCAGCCGGACAACAGATACGCAGTATTTT. Protein: CASSRTTDTQYF.

This clonotype was observed at least ten times. The chain couples TRBV6-6 to TRBJ2-2, with TRBD2 matching 9 bases. V was clipped by 2 bases and J by 2 bases; unmatched bases: 3. Germline V gene lookup returns CDR1 MNHNY and CDR2 SVGAGI (reference sequence). The CDR3 has 16 amino acids. The CDR3 loop is CASSYPREGNTGELFF. The CDR3 region has the DNA TGTGCCAGCAGTTACCCGCGGGAGGGTAACACCGGGGAGCTGTTTTTT.

There are many counts of this clonotype. This chain uses TRBV7-3 with TRBJ2-3; 12 bases match TRBD2. The CDR3 length is 16 residues. With 5 bases clipped from V and 2 bases from J, the junction kept 5 bases outside the gene matches. Germline CDR1 is SGHTA and CDR2 is FQGTGA. This CDR3 reads CASSGRLAGDTDTQYF. CDR3 in DNA: TGTGCCAGCAGCGGCCGACTAGCGGGAGACACAGATACGCAGTATTTT.

The chain has TRBV20-1 and TRBJ2-3, with 11 bases identical to TRBD2. The germline gives CDR1 DFQATT, CDR2 SNEGSKA (reference sequence). This CDR3 comprises 16 residues. The trim removed 6 bases at V and 4 bases at J, leaving 12 bases unmatched. CDR3 sequence reads: CSAFIAGGLPSDTQYF. CDR3 nucleotide sequence: TGCAGTGCGTTTATAGCGGGAGGGCTCCCCTCAGATACGCAGTATTTT.

At least ten counts were recorded for this clonotype. V and J are TRBV20-1 and TRBJ1-1; no firm D call. V was trimmed by 6 bases and J by 4 bases, leaving 9 bases between them. Per germline, CDR1 DFQATT and CDR2 SNEGSKA (reference sequence). The CDR3 consists of 11 residues. The chain's CDR3 is CSARQSTEAFF. The CDR3 bases are TGCAGTGCGCGACAAAGCACTGAAGCTTTCTTT.

The chain combines TRBV6-2 or TRBV6-3 with TRBJ2-7; unclear D gene. The germline V gene encodes CDR1 MNHEY and CDR2 SVGEGT. Trimming cost V 2 bases and J 6 bases, with 11 bases left between them. CDR3 length equals 13 residues. The DNA for the CDR3 is TGTGCCAGCAGTTACGGGCCAGTTCTCGAGCAGTACTTC. This encodes CASSYGPVLEQYF.

This clonotype was seen more than once but under ten times. The V gene is TRBV7-2, the J gene TRBJ2-7; 10 nucleotides align to TRBD1. The CDR3 runs 16 residues. Germline assignment: CDR1 SGHTA and CDR2 FQGNSA. J was trimmed by 9 bases and V by 2 bases; bases with no gene match: 13. The CDR3 spells CASSLRQGASSDVQYF. CDR3 DNA: TGTGCCAGCAGCTTAAGACAGGGGGCGAGTTCTGACGTGCAGTACTTC.

The CDR3 spells CASSLEGSRQNTEAFF. CDR3 bases: TGCGCCAGCAGCTTGGAAGGATCCCGGCAGAACACTGAAGCTTTCTTT. V usage is TRBV5-1 and J usage is TRBJ1-1; no clear D gene. The CDR3 sequence is 16 residues long. The germline V gene encodes CDR1 SGHRS and CDR2 YFSETQ. V lost 0 bases and J lost 1, with 13 bases in between.

This clonotype was counted a few times. The chain joins TRBV6-6 to TRBJ1-5; D is unclear. With 5 bases removed from V and 2 bases from J, the gap between germline ends came to 10 bases. Germline V gene sequence: CDR1 MNHNY, CDR2 SVGAGI (reference sequence). The CDR3 runs 14 residues. The CDR3 DNA is TGTGCCAGCAGTCCTAAGGGTGGCAATCAGCCCCAGCATTTT. This sequence encodes CASSPKGGNQPQHF.

The J gene is TRBJ2-1, the V gene TRBV19; the D call may be TRBD1 or TRBD2 (5 bases each). V was trimmed by 3 bases and J by 2 bases, leaving 14 bases between them. Germline loops: CDR1 LNHDA, CDR2 SQIVND (reference sequence). The CDR3 sequence is 16 residues long. This CDR3 is CASSITGTEPYNEQFF. DNA for the CDR3: TGTGCCAGTAGTATTACGGGGACGGAGCCCTACAATGAGCAGTTCTTC. The full variable domain, in which reference TRBV19 and TRBJ2-1 provide the parts outside the CDR3, is DGGITQSPKYLFRKEGQNVTLSCEQNLNHDAMYWYRQDPGQGLRLIYYSQIVNDFQKGDIAEGYSVSREKKESFPLTVTSAQKNPTAFYLCASSITGTEPYNEQFFGPGTRLTVL.

This clonotype was observed a few times. This chain connects TRBV4-2 to TRBJ2-1; 13 bases match TRBD2. Germline CDR1 LGHNA, CDR2 YNFKEQ. The CDR3 length is 16 residues. The V segment lost 1 base and the J segment 8 bases; nucleotides outside the gene matches: 5. The CDR3 region is CASSQGGLAGEHEQFF. CDR3 nucleotide sequence: TGTGCCAGCAGCCAAGGAGGACTAGCGGGAGAACATGAGCAGTTCTTC.

This clonotype was observed a handful of times. This chain's CDR3 is CASSLPLVTDTQYF. The DNA for the CDR3 is TGTGCCAGCAGCCTTCCGTTGGTGACAGATACGCAGTATTTT. The chain has TRBV7-2 and TRBJ2-3; no clear D. There are 14 residues in the CDR3. V lost 5 bases to trimming and J lost 3 bases, with 12 bases between them. Germline V gene data show CDR1 as SGHTA and CDR2 as FQGNSA.

This clonotype was recorded at least ten times. This sequence joins TRBV12-3 or TRBV12-4 and TRBJ1-2; D is ambiguous. This CDR3 is 15 amino acids long. V lost 3 bases to trimming and J lost 8 bases, with 19 bases between them. The CDR3 nucleotides are TGTGCCAGCAGTTTCACGGTTGTCCTTCCGGAGGGCTACACCTTC. Protein product: CASSFTVVLPEGYTF.

This clonotype was detected a few times. This sequence joins TRBV19 and TRBJ2-3; D may correspond to TRBD1 or TRBD2 (5 bases each). This CDR3 contains 15 residues. The V and J ends lost 6 bases and 1 base respectively, with 14 bases between them. Germline CDR1 is LNHDA and CDR2 is SQIVND (reference sequence). CDR3 amino acids: CASSLGAPRTDTQYF. The CDR3 DNA reads as TGTGCCAGTAGCCTCGGGGCGCCCCGCACAGATACGCAGTATTTT.